Listed below are T cell receptor beta chains from one sample, sequenced in a study of CD8+ T cells in alopecia areata. Data came from immunoSEQ multiplex PCR; TCRdb stores just in-frame clones and leaves some out. The sample comprises fewer than 200,000 clones, roughly 58% of which are singletons, and roughly 17% rests with the top ten. The specimen comprised CD4+ T cells sorted from blood, sampled at approximately week 60, from a patient treated with tofacitinib. The receptors stem from a human donor with alopecia areata. Each CDR3 is given with its conserved first and last residue. D genes are given only for firm matches. Clone size is not always given. Where it is, it says once, few, many or a class for expanded clones.

TRBV29-1	TRBJ2-2	.	few	CSAGQIYTGELFF	TGCAGCGCGGGACAAATATACACCGGGGAGCTGTTTTTT
TRBV18	TRBJ1-6	.	.	CASSGDQNSPLHF	TGTGCCAGCTCAGGAGATCAAAATTCACCCCTCCACTTT
TRBV30	TRBJ1-1	TRBD1	.	CAWTSGQLNTEAFF	TGTGCCTGGACCTCGGGACAGTTGAACACTGAAGCTTTCTTT
TRBV29-1	TRBJ2-3	.	.	CSVRTRITDTQYF	TGCAGCGTGAGGACACGGATCACAGATACGCAGTATTTT
TRBV5-1	TRBJ1-6	.	.	CASSLQGRPLNSPLHF	TGCGCCAGCAGCTTGCAGGGGCGCCCCCTAAATTCACCCCTCCACTTT
TRBV9	TRBJ1-2	.	once	CASSVGLSLFYGYTF	TGTGCCAGCAGCGTAGGACTATCCCTATTCTATGGCTACACCTTC
TRBV6-5	TRBJ2-2	.	.	CASSTTYGATGELFF	TGTGCCAGCAGCACGACCTACGGGGCCACCGGGGAGCTGTTTTTT
TRBV5-4	TRBJ1-1	.	.	CASSNTKNTEAFF	TGTGCCAGCAGCAACACAAAGAACACTGAAGCTTTCTTT
TRBV7-6	TRBJ2-1	.	few	CASSDRDISYNEQFF	TGTGCCAGCAGCGATCGGGACATATCCTACAATGAGCAGTTCTTC
TRBV30	TRBJ1-5	.	.	CAWSVSLSNQPQHF	TGTGCCTGGAGTGTCTCTCTTAGCAATCAGCCCCAGCATTTT
TRBV14	TRBJ2-7	.	few	CASSQESFGRSYEGYF	TGTGCCAGCAGCCAAGAATCCTTCGGACGGTCCTACGAGGGGTACTTC
TRBV7-9	TRBJ1-1	.	.	CASSLGEGTEAFF	TGTGCCAGCAGCTTGGGGGAGGGCACTGAAGCTTTCTTT
TRBV29-1	TRBJ1-2	.	few	CSVDGTFGYTF	TGCAGCGTTGATGGGACATTTGGCTACACCTTC
TRBV23-1	TRBJ2-7	TRBD1	few	CASRSTPRQGRYEQYF	TGCGCCAGCAGATCCACCCCCCGACAGGGGCGGTACGAGCAGTACTTC
TRBV11-1	TRBJ2-1	TRBD2	few	CASSPGLASYNEQFF	TGTGCCAGCAGCCCAGGACTAGCTTCCTACAATGAGCAGTTCTTC
TRBV5-6	TRBJ2-6	.	.	CASSQTGPAGANVLTF	TGTGCCAGCAGCCAGACAGGACCGGCTGGGGCCAACGTCCTGACTTTC
TRBV9	TRBJ1-1	.	.	CASSVRLEAEQAFF	TGTGCCAGCAGCGTACGATTGGAAGCCGAACAAGCTTTCTTT
TRBV10-3	TRBJ2-5	TRBD2	.	CAISDRTSLETQYF	TGTGCCATCAGTGACCGGACTAGCTTGGAGACCCAGTACTTC
TRBV6-1	TRBJ2-3	.	few	CASSEDGTDTQYF	TGTGCCAGCAGTGAAGACGGAACAGATACGCAGTATTTT
TRBV29-1	TRBJ1-3	.	few	CSAGGAGNTIYF	TGCAGTGCCGGGGGGGCTGGAAACACCATATATTTT
TRBV5-1	TRBJ1-6	.	.	CASSKTTGANNSPLHF	TGCGCCAGCAGCAAGACCACGGGGGCTAATAATTCACCCCTCCACTTT
TRBV30	TRBJ1-5	.	few	CAWSLSGNQPQHF	TGTGCCTGGAGTCTGAGCGGCAATCAGCCCCAGCATTTT
TRBV5-1	TRBJ1-1	.	.	CASGRRVNTEAFF	TGCGCCAGCGGGAGGAGGGTGAACACTGAAGCTTTCTTT
TRBV29-1	TRBJ1-1	.	.	CSGTGTRNTEAFF	TGCAGCGGCACCGGGACGAGGAACACTGAAGCTTTCTTT
TRBV15	TRBJ2-3	.	.	CATSRDRYGTSTDTQYF	TGTGCCACCAGCAGAGATCGTTACGGAACTAGCACAGATACGCAGTATTTT